This TCR beta chain was found in a study of CXCR3-negative and CXCR3-positive naive CD8 T cells. Study information: Sequencing gave roughly 140 million TRB reads overall, about 1.5 +/- 0.3 million per library. Study results and limitations: The study found more hydrophobic TRB CDR3s in CXCR3-positive naive cells than in CXCR3-negative naive cells. Diversity was high in both naive subsets and much lower in memory cells.

The CDR3 runs to 15 residues. Germline V gene sequence: CDR1 SGHTA, CDR2 FQGTGA. Sorting yielded triplicates of approximately 300,000 cells for each CD8+ T cell subset. Naive CD8+ T cells were CD45RO-CCR7+CD27+CD95-. On this clonotype itself: Antigen: not known.

Carrying UMI labels, the TRB cDNA libraries were prepared through 5' RACE. For each CDR3 protein, TCRdb gives one entry from its re-call of the 5' RACE reads, without DNA. Recorded for this sample: roughly 110,000 distinct CDR3 sequences. The TCR was taken from a human donor in good health. Some clones in this sample may be carry-over from other donors' samples. The sequenced material came from naive CXCR3+ CD8+ T cells from blood. Described subset: CD45RO-CCR7+CD27+CD95- naive CD8+ T cells expressing CXCR3 (TNR3+). The chain has TRBV7-3 and TRBJ2-3; the D gene TCRdb calls, TRBD1, cannot be checked with no DNA. Here the CDR3 reads CASSLGLGVTDTQYF.